One sample yielded the 29 T cell receptor beta chains listed below, sequenced in a study of blood T cell repertoires in COVID-19. The table came from immunoSEQ multiplex PCR; TCRdb's copy has only in-frame clones and leaves some out. This table has about 400,000 clones, roughly 90% appearing once. The sequenced sample was PBMCs or T cells enriched from blood (not recorded which). These receptor sequences come from a woman in her twenties or thirties who had recovered from COVID-19.

The CDR3 region has the DNA TGTGCCAGCAGCTTAGAGCGCGGGGGGGCCTACGAGCAGTACTTC. Its protein is CASSLERGGAYEQYF. The chain employs TRBV11-2 and TRBJ2-7; 9 nucleotides line up with TRBD2. Germline-derived CDR1 and CDR2 are SGHAT and FQNNGV. The CDR3 has 15 amino acids. The V gene end was trimmed by 0 bases and the J gene end by 2 bases; junction bases not matched to a gene: 2.

The gene calls are TRBV12-3 or TRBV12-4 and TRBJ2-7; tentative D call: TRBD1 (6 bases). V lost 5 bases, J lost 5 bases, and 13 bases lay in between. CDR3 length equals 13 residues. Here the CDR3 reads CASSPGAFDEQYF. CDR3 coding DNA: TGTGCCAGCAGTCCAGGGGCATTTGACGAGCAGTACTTC.

As for this clone: This CDR3 is also generated by other DNA sequences in the sample. This chain uses TRBV3-1 (or the pseudogene TRBV3-2) with TRBJ1-5; maybe TRBD1 (5 bases). CDR1 and CDR2 from the germline V gene are LGHDT and YNNKEL (reference sequence). The CDR3 is made up of 13 amino acids. The germline V and J ends were trimmed by 3 bases and 5 bases, with 8 bases remaining between them. The CDR3 protein is CASSQSRDQPQHF. Written as DNA, the CDR3 is TGTGCCAGCAGCCAGTCCAGGGATCAGCCCCAGCATTTT.

The genes are TRBV5-4 and TRBJ1-1, with 8 bases matching TRBD1. The CDR3 has 13 amino acids. Germline loops: CDR1 SGHNT, CDR2 YYREEE (reference sequence). Unmatched junction bases numbered 5, after V lost 4 bases and J lost 6 bases. CDR3 DNA: TGTGCCAGCAGCAGGGACAGGTCGCCTGAAGCTTTCTTT. Its protein product is CASSRDRSPEAFF.

The J gene is TRBJ1-1, the V gene TRBV28, with TRBD1 matching over 7 bases. Germline V gives CDR1 MDHEN, CDR2 SYDVKM. The CDR3 runs 13 residues. Losses at the gene ends were 6 bases for V and 7 bases for J; bases not matched to a gene: 8. The CDR3 coding sequence is TGTGCCAGCAGCCTTAACAGGGGCGGTGAAGCTTTCTTT. Translation: CASSLNRGGEAFF.

The chain couples TRBV7-9 to TRBJ2-1; TRBD2 matches at 14 bases. This CDR3 is built from 17 residues. Germline V gene data show CDR1 as SEHNR and CDR2 as FQNEAQ (reference sequence). V lost 6 bases to trimming and J lost 5 bases; unmatched junction nucleotides: 9. CDR3 sequence: CASSSPGLAGEHNEQFF. The CDR3 DNA sequence: TGTGCCAGCAGTTCCCCGGGACTAGCGGGAGAGCACAATGAGCAGTTCTTC.

The rearrangement links TRBV7-3 to TRBJ2-6; tentative D call: TRBD2 (6 bases). The V and J ends lost 1 base and 2 bases respectively, with 6 bases between them. Germline values: CDR1 SGHTA, CDR2 FQGTGA. The CDR3 contains 15 residues. Here the CDR3 DNA reads TGTGCCAGCAGCTTAAGGGGGGCTGGGGCCAACGTCCTGACTTTC. As protein: CASSLRGAGANVLTF.

The chain is built from TRBV6-2 or TRBV6-3 and TRBJ2-2; tentative D call: TRBD1 (6 bases). In germline, CDR1 is MNHEY, CDR2 SVGEGT. The CDR3 contains 13 residues. The V end lost 5 bases, the J end lost 9 bases, and 13 bases lay between the germline ends. The CDR3, as DNA: TGTGCCAGCAGTCAACAGGGCATCTGGGAGCTGTTTTTT. This gives the protein CASSQQGIWELFF.

The J gene is TRBJ1-2, the V gene TRBV4-2; D is possibly TRBD1 (6 bases). This CDR3 spans 14 amino acids. Germline V gene data show CDR1 as LGHNA and CDR2 as YNFKEQ. V lost 1 base, J lost 8 bases, and 14 bases lay in between. The CDR3 sequence: CASSQVLGALGYTF. For the CDR3, the DNA is TGTGCCAGCAGCCAAGTTTTGGGGGCTTTGGGCTACACCTTC.

This sequence joins TRBV7-9 and TRBJ2-7, with a weak D call TRBD2 (6 bases). CDR3 length: 14 residues. V was pared by 4 bases and J by 4 bases, with 14 bases between. Germline loops: CDR1 SEHNR, CDR2 FQNEAQ (reference sequence). DNA for the CDR3: TGTGCCAGCAGCTGGGGGACGGGGGATTACGAGCAGTACTTC. The encoded protein is CASSWGTGDYEQYF.

The J gene is TRBJ2-5, the V gene TRBV5-4; the D gene is possibly TRBD1 (6 bases). Trimming took off 1 base at V and 2 bases at J, with 9 bases between the two ends. CDR1 and CDR2 from the germline V gene are SGHNT and YYREEE (reference sequence). CDR3 size: 14 residues. This CDR3 is CASSLPGQQETQYF. The DNA of the CDR3 is TGTGCCAGCAGCTTGCCCGGACAGCAAGAGACCCAGTACTTC.

The V call is TRBV5-6, the J call TRBJ1-6; D gene unclear. Trimming removed 0 bases at V and 0 bases at J, with 10 bases between. CDR1 and CDR2 from the germline V gene are SGHDT and YYEEEE. CDR3 size: 17 residues. CDR3 residues: CASSLGRSGSYNSPLHF. The CDR3 DNA follows: TGTGCCAGCAGCTTGGGACGGAGTGGCTCCTATAATTCACCCCTCCACTTT. Supplemented by reference TRBV5-6 and TRBJ1-6, the full variable domain reads DAGVTQSPTHLIKTRGQQVTLRCSPKSGHDTVSWYQQALGQGPQFIFQYYEEEERQRGNFPDRFSGHQFPNYSSELNVNALLLGDSALYLCASSLGRSGSYNSPLHFGNGTRLTVT.

On this clone: The DNA is omitted, as the CDR3 cannot be located on it reliably, and the CDR3 follows TCRdb's listing. The gene calls are TRBV29-1 and TRBJ1-2; the listed D gene, TRBD1, was not tested against the DNA. Termini included, the CDR3 measures 13 amino acids. The germline V gene has CDR1 SQVTM and CDR2 ANQGSEA. The CDR3 protein is CSVRARGADGYTF.

The chain links TRBV18 to TRBJ2-7; 8 nucleotides agree with TRBD1. J was trimmed by 0 bases and V by 6 bases; bases with no gene match: 4. Per the germline V gene, CDR1 is KGHSH and CDR2 is LQKENI. The CDR3 consists of 14 residues. CDR3 loop: CASSDRESSYEQYF. The CDR3 coding sequence is TGTGCCAGCTCGGACAGGGAGAGCTCCTACGAGCAGTACTTC.

The chain links TRBV9 to TRBJ2-7, with 10 bases matching TRBD2. The CDR3 spans 15 residues. Germline V CDR1 and CDR2: SGDLS, YYNGEE. Losses at the gene ends were 0 bases for V and 3 bases for J; bases not matched to a gene: 3. CDR3: CASSVAPSGSYEQYF. CDR3 sequence (DNA): TGTGCCAGCAGCGTAGCTCCTAGCGGGAGCTACGAGCAGTACTTC.

V is TRBV5-1 and J is TRBJ2-1; TRBD2 matches at 7 bases. V shed 4 bases, J shed 5 bases, and the junction held 12 bases outside the gene matches. The germline CDR1 and CDR2 sequences are SGHRS and YFSETQ. This CDR3 has 16 amino acids. CDR3 residues: CASSPTVRLAHNEQFF. DNA of the CDR3: TGCGCCAGCAGCCCGACGGTCCGACTAGCCCACAATGAGCAGTTCTTC.

This clone has just a few counts. The chain combines TRBV7-2 with TRBJ1-5; D uncertain. The CDR3 runs 13 residues. Trimming left V 5 bases short and J 2 bases short, with 7 bases between. Germline V gene sequence: CDR1 SGHTA, CDR2 FQGNSA. The CDR3 bases are TGTGCCAGCAGCGGGCGGGGCAATCAGCCCCAGCATTTT. It yields the protein CASSGRGNQPQHF.

J is TRBJ1-6 and V is TRBV3-1 (or the pseudogene TRBV3-2), with D perhaps TRBD1 (6 bases). Germline V gene sequence: CDR1 LGHDT, CDR2 YNNKEL (reference sequence). The CDR3 has 15 residues. The germline V and J ends were trimmed by 3 bases and 10 bases, with 16 bases remaining between them. The CDR3 nucleotides are TGTGCCAGCAGCCATGGGTCAGGGGATTGGTCACCCCTCCACTTT. Amino acid sequence: CASSHGSGDWSPLHF.

This clone was detected only once. The V gene is TRBV30, the J gene TRBJ1-2; D perhaps matches TRBD1 (5 bases). Per germline, CDR1 GTSNPN and CDR2 SVGIG (reference sequence). Trimming took 3 bases from V and 4 from J, leaving 15 bases between them. This CDR3 has 14 amino acids. The CDR3 loop reads CAWRSGGSGYGYTF. The CDR3 DNA reads TGTGCCTGGAGAAGCGGGGGTTCGGGCTATGGCTACACCTTC.

This clone was found once. This chain joins TRBV6-7 and TRBJ1-2; TRBD1 agrees at 7 bases. TRBV6-7 is given ORF status, its function remaining uncertain. V was clipped by 7 bases and J by 1 base; unmatched bases: 12. The CDR3 length is 16 residues. In DNA form, the CDR3 reads TGTGCCAGCAAAATTATATTGACAGGGAATAACTATGGCTACACCTTC. Amino acid sequence: CASKIILTGNNYGYTF.

This clone has only one observation. The gene calls are TRBV24-1 and TRBJ2-2; 16 bases are a match to TRBD2. There are 17 residues in the CDR3. Looked up from germline, CDR1 is KGHDR and CDR2 is SFDVKD. Trimming at V came to 3 bases and at J to 7 bases, leaving 4 bases not matched to a gene. The CDR3 nucleotides read TGTGCCACCAGTGATGCCGGGACTAGCGGGAGGGTCGGGGAGCTGTTTTTT. It codes for CATSDAGTSGRVGELFF.

V and J are TRBV7-3 and TRBJ1-6, with 8 bases identical to TRBD1. The CDR3 extends over 14 amino acids. With 8 bases clipped from V and 7 bases from J, the junction kept 7 bases outside the gene matches. Germline loops: CDR1 SGHTA, CDR2 FQGTGA. The DNA of the CDR3 is TGTGCCAGCTCTGATAACAGGGGGAATTCACCCCTCCACTTT. This codes for CASSDNRGNSPLHF.

V and J are TRBV19 and TRBJ1-1; perhaps TRBD1 as D (5 bases). Germline CDR1 LNHDA, CDR2 SQIVND (reference sequence). Trimming cost V 3 bases and J 5 bases, with 22 bases left between them. The CDR3 runs to 17 residues. The CDR3, as DNA: TGTGCCAGTAGTATGAGTGGAGGGGATGGGATGGGAACTGAAGCTTTCTTT. Translation: CASSMSGGDGMGTEAFF.

J is TRBJ1-2 and V is TRBV28; no definite D call. The CDR3 has 17 residues. CDR1 and CDR2 from the germline V gene are MDHEN and SYDVKM. The germline V and J ends were trimmed by 0 bases and 4 bases, with 18 bases remaining between them. CDR3 coding DNA: TGTGCCAGCAGTTTATGGGAGTCTCAAGGTAGCCCCTATGGCTACACCTTC. It codes for CASSLWESQGSPYGYTF.

V is TRBV4-2 and J is TRBJ2-2; 11 nucleotides match TRBD2. Germline V lookup: CDR1 LGHNA, CDR2 YNFKEQ. Germline trimming cut 2 bases from V and 0 bases from J; bases unmatched to any gene: 8. There are 19 residues in the CDR3. CDR3 in amino acids: CASSQPRVAGGPNTGELFF. CDR3 coding DNA: TGTGCCAGCAGCCAACCCCGGGTAGCGGGGGGGCCGAACACCGGGGAGCTGTTTTTT.

This chain joins TRBV14 and TRBJ2-1; 8 bases are a match to TRBD1. Germline V gene lookup returns CDR1 SGHDN and CDR2 FVKESK. The CDR3 has 17 amino acids. The J segment lost 0 bases and the V segment lost 4 bases, leaving 8 bases of the junction unmatched. The CDR3 nucleotides read TGTGCCAGCAGCCTTGGACAGGGCAAAAGCTCCTACAATGAGCAGTTCTTC. Translating it yields CASSLGQGKSSYNEQFF.

This chain links TRBV5-4 with TRBJ1-2; D is unclear. The germline gives CDR1 SGHNT, CDR2 YYREEE (reference sequence). The V and J ends lost 5 bases and 8 bases respectively, with 19 bases between them. The CDR3 is 14 amino acids. CDR3 in amino acids: CASSELDSFGGYTF. The CDR3 DNA reads as TGTGCCAGCAGTGAACTAGACTCCTTCGGCGGCTACACCTTC.

The rearrangement joins TRBV9 to TRBJ1-1; no firm D call. The CDR3 length is 14 residues. Trimming left V 4 bases short and J 1 base short, with 11 bases between. Germline V gives CDR1 SGDLS, CDR2 YYNGEE. The CDR3 loop reads CASSPLNSNTEAFF. The CDR3 DNA sequence: TGTGCCAGCAGCCCACTAAACTCGAACACTGAAGCTTTCTTT.

The rearrangement uses TRBV5-1 and TRBJ1-2; tentatively, D is TRBD1 (5 bases). Trimming removed 0 bases from V and 6 bases from J, with 9 bases in between. Germline values: CDR1 SGHRS, CDR2 YFSETQ. The CDR3 extends over 13 amino acids. The DNA of the CDR3 is TGCGCCAGCAGCTTGGGCAGGGTAGATGGCTACACCTTC. It yields the protein CASSLGRVDGYTF.